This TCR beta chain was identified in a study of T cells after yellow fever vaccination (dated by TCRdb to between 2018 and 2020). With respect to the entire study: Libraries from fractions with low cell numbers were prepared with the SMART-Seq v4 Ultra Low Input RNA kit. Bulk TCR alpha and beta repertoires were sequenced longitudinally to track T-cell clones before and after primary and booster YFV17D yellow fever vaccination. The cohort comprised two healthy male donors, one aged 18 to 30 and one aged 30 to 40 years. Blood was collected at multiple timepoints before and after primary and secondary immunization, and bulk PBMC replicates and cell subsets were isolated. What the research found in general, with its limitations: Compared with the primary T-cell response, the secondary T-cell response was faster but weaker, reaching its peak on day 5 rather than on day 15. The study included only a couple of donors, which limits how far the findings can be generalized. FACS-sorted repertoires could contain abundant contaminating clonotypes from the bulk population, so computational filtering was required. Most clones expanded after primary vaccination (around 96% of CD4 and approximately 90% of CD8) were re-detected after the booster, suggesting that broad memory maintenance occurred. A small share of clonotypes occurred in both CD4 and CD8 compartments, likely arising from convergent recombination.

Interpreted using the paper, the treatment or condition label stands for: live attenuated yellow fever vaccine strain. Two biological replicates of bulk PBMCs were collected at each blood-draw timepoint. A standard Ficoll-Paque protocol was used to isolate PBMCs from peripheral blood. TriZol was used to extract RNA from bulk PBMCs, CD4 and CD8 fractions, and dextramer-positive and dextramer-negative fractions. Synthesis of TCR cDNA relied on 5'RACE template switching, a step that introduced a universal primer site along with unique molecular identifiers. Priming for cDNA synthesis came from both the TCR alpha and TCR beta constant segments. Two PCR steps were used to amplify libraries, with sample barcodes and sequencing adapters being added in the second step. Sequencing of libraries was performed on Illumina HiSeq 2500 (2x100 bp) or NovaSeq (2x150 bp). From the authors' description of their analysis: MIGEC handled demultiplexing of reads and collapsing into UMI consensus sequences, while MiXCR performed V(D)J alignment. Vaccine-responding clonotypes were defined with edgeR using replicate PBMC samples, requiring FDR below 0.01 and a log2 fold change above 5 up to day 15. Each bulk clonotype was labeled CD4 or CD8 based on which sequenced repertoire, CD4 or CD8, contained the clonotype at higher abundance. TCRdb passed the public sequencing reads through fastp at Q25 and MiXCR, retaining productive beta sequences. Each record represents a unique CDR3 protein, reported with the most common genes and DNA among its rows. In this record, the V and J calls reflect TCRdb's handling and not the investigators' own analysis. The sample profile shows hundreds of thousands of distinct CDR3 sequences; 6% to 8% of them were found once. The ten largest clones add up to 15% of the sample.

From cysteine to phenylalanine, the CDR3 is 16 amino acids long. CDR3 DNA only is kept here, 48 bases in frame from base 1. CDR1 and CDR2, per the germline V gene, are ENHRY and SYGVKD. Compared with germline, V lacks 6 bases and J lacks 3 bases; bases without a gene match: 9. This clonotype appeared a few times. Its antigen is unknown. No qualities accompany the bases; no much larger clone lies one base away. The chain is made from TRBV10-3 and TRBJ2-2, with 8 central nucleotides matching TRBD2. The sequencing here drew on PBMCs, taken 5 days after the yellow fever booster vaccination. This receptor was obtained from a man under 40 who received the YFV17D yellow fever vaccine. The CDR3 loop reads CAISSEAGVYTGELFF. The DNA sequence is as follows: TGTGCCATCAGCTCCGAAGCGGGAGTGTACACCGGGGAGCTGTTTTTT.